This entry lists 4 T cell receptor beta chains sequenced from one sample in a study of OX40 agonist ivuxolimab in advanced cancers. Repertoires were generated with immunoSEQ multiplex PCR, while TCRdb's copy carries only in-frame clones and drops some. The data show tens of thousands of clones, over 80% seen once. Sequences were derived from CD4+ or CD8+ T cells sorted from blood, sampled in a trial of the OX40 agonist ivuxolimab. These receptors originate from an adult with an advanced solid tumor such as melanoma, head and neck, liver or kidney cancer.

Turning to this clone: Within the sample, other DNA sequences also encode this same CDR3. This chain's CDR3 is CASSLREGETQYF. The DNA for the CDR3 is TGTGCCAGCAGCTTAAGGGAGGGGGAGACCCAGTACTTC. This sequence joins TRBV7-3 and TRBJ2-5, with 7 positions matching TRBD2. The CDR3 loop spans 13 amino acids. Germline CDR1 SGHTA, CDR2 FQGTGA. Trimming cost V 1 base and J 5 bases; bases outside gene matches: 1.

This chain connects TRBV29-1 to TRBJ1-1; 8 nucleotides match TRBD1. This CDR3 is 13 amino acids long. CDR1 is SQVTM and CDR2 is ANQGSEA in the germline V gene. V lost 7 bases, J lost 5 bases, and 9 bases stayed unmatched. The CDR3 loop reads CSGRAGGGTEAFF. Here the CDR3 DNA reads TGCAGCGGACGCGCAGGGGGCGGAACTGAAGCTTTCTTT.

The chain combines TRBV28 with TRBJ1-2; D is possibly TRBD1 (5 bases). Per the germline V gene, CDR1 is MDHEN and CDR2 is SYDVKM. This CDR3 has 16 residues. V was pared by 3 bases and J by 0 bases, with 14 bases between. The CDR3 coding sequence is TGTGCCAGCAGTTTTGGGGGGTGGAGGCCTAACTATGGCTACACCTTC. As protein: CASSFGGWRPNYGYTF.

CDR3 nucleotides: TGTGCCAGCAGCTTCAGGGTGGAAGACACTGAAGCTTTCTTT. Its protein is CASSFRVEDTEAFF. The V gene is TRBV7-2, the J gene TRBJ1-1, with TRBD1 as a possible D gene (5 bases). V shed 3 bases and J shed 3 bases, with 11 bases lying between them. CDR3 length: 14 residues. Germline V gene lookup returns CDR1 SGHTA and CDR2 FQGNSA.